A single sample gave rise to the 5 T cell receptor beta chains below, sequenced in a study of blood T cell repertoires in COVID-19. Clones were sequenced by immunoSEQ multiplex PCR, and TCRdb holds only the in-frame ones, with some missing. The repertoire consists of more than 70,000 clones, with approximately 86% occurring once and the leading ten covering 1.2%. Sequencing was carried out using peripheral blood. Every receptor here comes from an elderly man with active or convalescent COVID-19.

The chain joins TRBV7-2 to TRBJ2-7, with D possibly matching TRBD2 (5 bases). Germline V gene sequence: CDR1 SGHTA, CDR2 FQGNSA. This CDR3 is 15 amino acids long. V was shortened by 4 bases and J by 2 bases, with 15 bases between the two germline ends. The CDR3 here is CASSWTLGDTYEQYF. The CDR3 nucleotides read TGTGCCAGCAGCTGGACTCTTGGGGATACCTACGAGCAGTACTTC. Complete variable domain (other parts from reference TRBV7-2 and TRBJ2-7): GAGVSQSPSNKVTEKGKDVELRCDPISGHTALYWYRQSLGQGLEFLIYFQGNSAPDKSGLPSDRFSAERTGGSVSTLTIQRTQQEDSAVYLCASSWTLGDTYEQYFGPGTRLTVT.

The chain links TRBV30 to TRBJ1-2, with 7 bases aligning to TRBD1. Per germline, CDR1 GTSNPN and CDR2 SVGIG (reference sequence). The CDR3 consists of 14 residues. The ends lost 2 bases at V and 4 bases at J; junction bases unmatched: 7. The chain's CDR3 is CAWSSAGGLYGYTF. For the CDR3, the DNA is TGTGCCTGGAGTTCTGCAGGGGGGCTCTATGGCTACACCTTC.

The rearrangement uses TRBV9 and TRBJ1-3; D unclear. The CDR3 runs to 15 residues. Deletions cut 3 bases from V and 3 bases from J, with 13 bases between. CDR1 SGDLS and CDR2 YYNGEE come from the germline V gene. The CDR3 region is CASSAAFEGGNTIYF. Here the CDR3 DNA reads TGTGCCAGCAGCGCCGCTTTTGAGGGTGGAAACACCATATATTTT.

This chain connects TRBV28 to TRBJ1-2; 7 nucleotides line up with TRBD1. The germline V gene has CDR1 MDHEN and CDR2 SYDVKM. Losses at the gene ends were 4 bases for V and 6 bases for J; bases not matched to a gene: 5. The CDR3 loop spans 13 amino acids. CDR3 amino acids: CASSYPGTDGYTF. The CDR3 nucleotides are TGTGCCAGCAGTTACCCCGGGACAGATGGCTACACCTTC.

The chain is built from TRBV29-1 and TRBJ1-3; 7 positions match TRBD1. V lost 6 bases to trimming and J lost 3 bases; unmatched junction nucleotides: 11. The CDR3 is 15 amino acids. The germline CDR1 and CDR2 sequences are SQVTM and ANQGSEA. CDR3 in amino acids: CSVSGDRALGNTIYF. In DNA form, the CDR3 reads TGCAGCGTCAGTGGTGACAGGGCGCTTGGAAACACCATATATTTT.